These T cell receptor beta chains were read from a single sample in a study of shared clonotypes between healthy human individuals. Assay: immunoSEQ multiplex PCR; the TCRdb copy retains only in-frame clones and omits some. The sample includes about 2.2 million clones, just over 90% of them seen just once. The material sequenced was naive CD8+ T cells from PBMCs. The receptors were sampled from a man between 18 and 29 years old in good health. Some clones in this sample may be carry-over from other donors' samples. The CDR3 runs from the conserved cysteine through the conserved F or W. Each record gives: V gene, CDR3 length, D gene, clone size, J gene, CDR3 protein, CDR3 DNA. D genes are given only for firm matches. The size field is filled for only some rows; it gives once, few, many or a size class.

V gene: TRBV28
CDR3 length: 15
D gene: .
clone size: .
J gene: TRBJ2-1
CDR3 protein: CASSLSVIRGNEQFF
CDR3 DNA: TGTGCCAGCAGTTTAAGCGTGATTAGGGGCAATGAGCAGTTCTTC

V gene: TRBV30
CDR3 length: 17
D gene: .
clone size: .
J gene: TRBJ1-1
CDR3 protein: CAWGLDRGVGLNTEAFF
CDR3 DNA: TGTGCCTGGGGTCTCGACAGAGGGGTAGGGTTGAACACTGAAGCTTTCTTT

V gene: TRBV7-9
CDR3 length: 15
D gene: TRBD2
clone size: .
J gene: TRBJ2-7
CDR3 protein: CASSDGSGKGYEQYF
CDR3 DNA: TGTGCCAGCAGCGACGGGAGCGGGAAGGGCTACGAGCAGTACTTC

V gene: TRBV27
CDR3 length: 13
D gene: .
clone size: .
J gene: TRBJ2-7
CDR3 protein: CASSFSSAYEQYF
CDR3 DNA: TGTGCCAGCAGTTTCAGTTCGGCCTACGAGCAGTACTTT

V gene: TRBV13
CDR3 length: 13
D gene: .
clone size: .
J gene: TRBJ2-7
CDR3 protein: CASSPQMRDEQYF
CDR3 DNA: TGTGCCAGCAGCCCCCAAATGAGGGACGAGCAGTACTTC

V gene: TRBV5-6
CDR3 length: 14
D gene: .
clone size: .
J gene: TRBJ1-3
CDR3 protein: CASSLGAAGNTIYF
CDR3 DNA: TGTGCCAGCAGCTTGGGGGCAGCTGGAAACACCATATATTTT

V gene: TRBV27
CDR3 length: 15
D gene: .
clone size: .
J gene: TRBJ2-7
CDR3 protein: CASSLSGTEDYEQYF
CDR3 DNA: TGTGCCAGCAGTTTATCCGGGACCGAAGACTACGAGCAGTACTTC

V gene: TRBV28
CDR3 length: 14
D gene: TRBD1
clone size: .
J gene: TRBJ1-1
CDR3 protein: CASSSGTGETEAFF
CDR3 DNA: TGTGCCAGCAGTTCCGGGACAGGGGAGACTGAAGCTTTCTTT

V gene: TRBV4-3
CDR3 length: 14
D gene: .
clone size: .
J gene: TRBJ2-3
CDR3 protein: CASSQLQFPDTQYF
CDR3 DNA: TGCGCCAGCAGCCAACTACAGTTCCCAGATACGCAGTATTTT

V gene: TRBV19
CDR3 length: 15
D gene: TRBD1
clone size: .
J gene: TRBJ1-1
CDR3 protein: CASRGQGATNTEAFF
CDR3 DNA: TGTGCCAGTAGAGGGCAGGGGGCAACGAACACTGAAGCTTTCTTT

V gene: TRBV27
CDR3 length: 15
D gene: .
clone size: .
J gene: TRBJ2-6
CDR3 protein: CASKDGVIGANVLTF
CDR3 DNA: TGTGCCAGCAAGGACGGGGTAATTGGGGCCAACGTCCTGACTTTC

V gene: TRBV7-9
CDR3 length: 15
D gene: .
clone size: .
J gene: TRBJ2-1
CDR3 protein: CASSIDASGRNEQFF
CDR3 DNA: TGTGCCAGCAGCATAGACGCCTCGGGGAGGAATGAGCAGTTCTTC

V gene: TRBV6-6
CDR3 length: 15
D gene: .
clone size: .
J gene: TRBJ2-5
CDR3 protein: CASRKEQGWRETQYF
CDR3 DNA: TGTGCCAGCAGAAAAGAACAGGGTTGGAGGGAGACCCAGTACTTC

V gene: TRBV6-5
CDR3 length: 13
D gene: .
clone size: .
J gene: TRBJ2-1
CDR3 protein: CASSPSDWNEQFF
CDR3 DNA: TGTGCCAGCAGTCCATCGGACTGGAATGAGCAGTTCTTC

V gene: TRBV6-5
CDR3 length: 13
D gene: .
clone size: .
J gene: TRBJ2-7
CDR3 protein: CASSLSPLEKQYF
CDR3 DNA: TGTGCCAGCAGTTTGTCCCCCCTTGAGAAGCAGTACTTC

V gene: TRBV11-2
CDR3 length: 12
D gene: .
clone size: .
J gene: TRBJ2-7
CDR3 protein: CASSLAPDEQYF
CDR3 DNA: TGTGCCAGCAGCTTAGCCCCCGACGAGCAGTACTTC

V gene: TRBV7-3
CDR3 length: 15
D gene: .
clone size: .
J gene: TRBJ2-4
CDR3 protein: CASSLIRGVENIQYF
CDR3 DNA: TGTGCCAGCAGCTTAATCAGAGGGGTCGAAAACATTCAGTACTTC

V gene: TRBV11-3
CDR3 length: 13
D gene: .
clone size: .
J gene: TRBJ2-1
CDR3 protein: CASSLTSVNEQFF
CDR3 DNA: TGTGCCAGCAGCTTAACCAGCGTAAATGAGCAGTTCTTC

V gene: TRBV11-1
CDR3 length: 17
D gene: TRBD1
clone size: .
J gene: TRBJ1-1
CDR3 protein: CASSLLRETGRDTEAFF
CDR3 DNA: TGTGCCAGCAGCTTACTCCGAGAGACAGGGCGGGACACTGAAGCTTTCTTT

V gene: TRBV27
CDR3 length: 13
D gene: .
clone size: once
J gene: TRBJ2-1
CDR3 protein: CASRLGLYNEQFF
CDR3 DNA: TGTGCCAGCAGGTTGGGACTGTACAATGAGCAGTTCTTC

V gene: TRBV11-2
CDR3 length: 15
D gene: .
clone size: .
J gene: TRBJ2-3
CDR3 protein: CASSTDPRVTDTQYF
CDR3 DNA: TGTGCCAGCAGCACGGACCCTCGGGTGACCGATACGCAGTATTTT

V gene: TRBV5-6
CDR3 length: 12
D gene: .
clone size: .
J gene: TRBJ1-1
CDR3 protein: CASSAGNTEAFF
CDR3 DNA: TGTGCCAGCAGCGCCGGGAACACTGAAGCTTTCTTT

V gene: TRBV27
CDR3 length: 18
D gene: TRBD2
clone size: .
J gene: TRBJ2-7
CDR3 protein: CASSLRSGGFNLPYEQYF
CDR3 DNA: TGTGCCAGCAGTCTTCGCTCGGGGGGGTTTAACCTTCCCTACGAGCAGTACTTC

V gene: TRBV29-1
CDR3 length: 16
D gene: TRBD1
clone size: .
J gene: TRBJ1-1
CDR3 protein: CSVSPPGQGALTEAFF
CDR3 DNA: TGCAGCGTTAGTCCCCCCGGCCAGGGGGCTTTAACTGAAGCTTTCTTT

V gene: TRBV29-1
CDR3 length: 14
D gene: TRBD1
clone size: .
J gene: TRBJ2-7
CDR3 protein: CSALGTGQAYEQYF
CDR3 DNA: TGCAGCGCGTTGGGTACCGGACAGGCCTACGAGCAGTACTTC

V gene: TRBV27
CDR3 length: 17
D gene: TRBD2
clone size: once
J gene: TRBJ2-2
CDR3 protein: CASSLRGTSGSTGELFF
CDR3 DNA: TGTGCCAGCAGTTTACGTGGAACTAGCGGGAGCACCGGGGAGCTGTTTTTT

V gene: TRBV19
CDR3 length: 15
D gene: .
clone size: .
J gene: TRBJ2-7
CDR3 protein: CASSIDPGPIYEQYF
CDR3 DNA: TGTGCCAGTAGTATAGATCCGGGACCGATCTACGAGCAGTACTTC

V gene: TRBV28
CDR3 length: 15
D gene: .
clone size: .
J gene: TRBJ1-6
CDR3 protein: CASSPPEARNSPLHF
CDR3 DNA: TGTGCCAGCAGTCCCCCCGAGGCCCGTAATTCACCCCTCCACTTT

V gene: TRBV18
CDR3 length: 14
D gene: .
clone size: .
J gene: TRBJ2-1
CDR3 protein: CASSPPGRGNEQFF
CDR3 DNA: TGTGCCAGCTCACCCCCCGGGCGGGGCAATGAGCAGTTCTTC

V gene: TRBV19
CDR3 length: 14
D gene: TRBD1
clone size: .
J gene: TRBJ2-1
CDR3 protein: CASSVQGAYNEQFF
CDR3 DNA: TGTGCCAGTAGTGTCCAGGGGGCCTACAATGAGCAGTTCTTC

V gene: TRBV14
CDR3 length: 12
D gene: .
clone size: .
J gene: TRBJ2-5
CDR3 protein: CASSRGGGTQYF
CDR3 DNA: TGTGCCAGCAGCCGAGGGGGGGGGACCCAGTACTTC

V gene: TRBV10-3
CDR3 length: 14
D gene: .
clone size: .
J gene: TRBJ2-7
CDR3 protein: CAISGGEADNEQYF
CDR3 DNA: TGTGCCATCAGTGGCGGTGAAGCAGACAACGAGCAGTACTTC

V gene: TRBV5-1
CDR3 length: 13
D gene: .
clone size: .
J gene: TRBJ2-7
CDR3 protein: CASSFRGSNEQYF
CDR3 DNA: TGCGCCAGCAGCTTTAGGGGTTCAAACGAGCAGTACTTC

V gene: TRBV27
CDR3 length: 14
D gene: .
clone size: .
J gene: TRBJ1-1
CDR3 protein: CASSWGIMNTEAFF
CDR3 DNA: TGTGCCAGCAGTTGGGGAATCATGAACACTGAAGCTTTCTTT

V gene: TRBV28
CDR3 length: 15
D gene: .
clone size: .
J gene: TRBJ2-7
CDR3 protein: CASSGIGGISYEQYF
CDR3 DNA: TGTGCCAGCAGCGGGATCGGCGGGATCTCCTACGAGCAGTACTTC

V gene: TRBV14
CDR3 length: 11
D gene: .
clone size: once
J gene: TRBJ1-1
CDR3 protein: CASTGATEAFF
CDR3 DNA: TGTGCCAGCACCGGGGCCACTGAAGCTTTCTTT

V gene: TRBV6-6
CDR3 length: 14
D gene: .
clone size: .
J gene: TRBJ1-5
CDR3 protein: CASGGFFSNQPQHF
CDR3 DNA: TGTGCCAGCGGGGGTTTTTTCAGCAATCAGCCCCAGCATTTT

V gene: TRBV7-9
CDR3 length: 18
D gene: TRBD1
clone size: .
J gene: TRBJ1-1
CDR3 protein: CASTGRRAGQLMNTEAFF
CDR3 DNA: TGTGCCAGCACCGGTCGGCGGGCGGGACAGCTCATGAACACTGAAGCTTTCTTT

V gene: TRBV7-9
CDR3 length: 15
D gene: TRBD2
clone size: once
J gene: TRBJ2-7
CDR3 protein: CASSSGGRALYEQYF
CDR3 DNA: TGTGCCAGCAGCTCGGGGGGTCGGGCTCTCTACGAGCAGTACTTC

V gene: TRBV27
CDR3 length: 13
D gene: .
clone size: .
J gene: TRBJ2-7
CDR3 protein: CASSFQGTNEQYF
CDR3 DNA: TGTGCCAGCAGTTTTCAGGGGACCAACGAGCAGTACTTC

V gene: TRBV7-2
CDR3 length: 15
D gene: .
clone size: .
J gene: TRBJ2-5
CDR3 protein: CASSLEGRPQEAQYF
CDR3 DNA: TGTGCCAGCAGCTTAGAGGGCAGGCCTCAGGAGGCCCAGTACTTC

V gene: TRBV7-8
CDR3 length: 14
D gene: TRBD2
clone size: .
J gene: TRBJ2-5
CDR3 protein: CASQWGAGWETQYF
CDR3 DNA: TGTGCCAGCCAATGGGGAGCGGGATGGGAGACCCAGTACTTC

V gene: TRBV9
CDR3 length: 14
D gene: .
clone size: .
J gene: TRBJ2-1
CDR3 protein: CASSVGKQGNEQFF
CDR3 DNA: TGTGCCAGCAGCGTAGGAAAACAGGGTAATGAGCAGTTCTTC

V gene: TRBV28
CDR3 length: 12
D gene: .
clone size: .
J gene: TRBJ2-7
CDR3 protein: CASTPDTYEQYF
CDR3 DNA: TGTGCCAGCACCCCCGATACCTACGAGCAGTACTTC

V gene: TRBV27
CDR3 length: 14
D gene: .
clone size: once
J gene: TRBJ2-1
CDR3 protein: CASTTLGGYNEQFF
CDR3 DNA: TGTGCCAGCACGACCCTGGGGGGATACAATGAGCAGTTCTTC

V gene: TRBV27
CDR3 length: 11
D gene: .
clone size: .
J gene: TRBJ1-1
CDR3 protein: CASSSGTEAFF
CDR3 DNA: TGTGCCAGCAGTTCGGGTACTGAAGCTTTCTTT

V gene: TRBV10-3
CDR3 length: 18
D gene: TRBD2
clone size: once
J gene: TRBJ2-3
CDR3 protein: CAISESTGTSGTTDTQYF
CDR3 DNA: TGTGCCATCAGTGAGTCGACCGGGACTAGCGGGACCACAGATACGCAGTATTTT

V gene: TRBV27
CDR3 length: 15
D gene: .
clone size: .
J gene: TRBJ1-1
CDR3 protein: CASRGEGHWDTEAFF
CDR3 DNA: TGTGCCAGCAGAGGTGAAGGACATTGGGACACAGAAGCTTTCTTT

V gene: TRBV4-3
CDR3 length: 16
D gene: .
clone size: .
J gene: TRBJ2-7
CDR3 protein: CASSQGSDVLVHEQYF
CDR3 DNA: TGCGCCAGCAGCCAAGGGTCCGACGTACTCGTCCACGAGCAGTACTTC

V gene: TRBV27
CDR3 length: 14
D gene: TRBD2
clone size: .
J gene: TRBJ2-7
CDR3 protein: CASSSGRGPYEQYF
CDR3 DNA: TGTGCCAGCAGTAGCGGGAGAGGGCCCTACGAGCAGTACTTC

V gene: TRBV7-9
CDR3 length: 13
D gene: .
clone size: .
J gene: TRBJ1-4
CDR3 protein: CASSSIGGEKLFF
CDR3 DNA: TGTGCCAGCAGTTCTATAGGGGGTGAAAAACTGTTTTTT

V gene: TRBV7-9
CDR3 length: 16
D gene: .
clone size: .
J gene: TRBJ2-7
CDR3 protein: CASSLASGDQMYEQYF
CDR3 DNA: TGTGCCAGCAGCTTAGCTTCGGGAGACCAGATGTATGAGCAGTACTTC

V gene: TRBV27
CDR3 length: 14
D gene: .
clone size: .
J gene: TRBJ2-7
CDR3 protein: CASSLIASSYEQYF
CDR3 DNA: TGTGCCAGCAGTTTAATAGCGAGCTCCTACGAGCAGTACTTC

V gene: TRBV5-6
CDR3 length: 14
D gene: .
clone size: .
J gene: TRBJ2-3
CDR3 protein: CASSLEGAAGTQYF
CDR3 DNA: TGTGCCAGCAGCTTGGAAGGCGCCGCTGGTACGCAGTATTTT

V gene: TRBV30
CDR3 length: 14
D gene: .
clone size: .
J gene: TRBJ2-7
CDR3 protein: CAWSVGPVPYEQYF
CDR3 DNA: TGTGCCTGGAGTGTAGGGCCGGTACCTTACGAGCAGTACTTC

V gene: TRBV7-6
CDR3 length: 14
D gene: .
clone size: .
J gene: TRBJ2-3
CDR3 protein: CASSGRLGTDTQYF
CDR3 DNA: TGTGCCAGCAGCGGGAGGTTGGGCACAGATACGCAGTATTTT

V gene: TRBV4-1
CDR3 length: 16
D gene: TRBD2
clone size: .
J gene: TRBJ2-7
CDR3 protein: CASSHSGTSGSYEQYF
CDR3 DNA: TGCGCCAGCAGCCACTCCGGGACTAGCGGGAGTTACGAGCAGTACTTC

V gene: TRBV5-4
CDR3 length: 14
D gene: .
clone size: .
J gene: TRBJ2-3
CDR3 protein: CASSLFTFPDTQYF
CDR3 DNA: TGTGCCAGCAGCTTGTTCACTTTCCCAGATACGCAGTATTTT